The rows below give T cell receptor beta chains drawn from one sample of a study of OX40 agonist ivuxolimab in advanced cancers. TCRdb's copy holds only in-frame clones and misses some; the assay was immunoSEQ multiplex PCR. This sample has some 85,000 clones, with around 87% found just once. Sequences were derived from CD4+ or CD8+ T cells sorted from blood, sampled in a trial of the OX40 agonist ivuxolimab. The receptors originated from an adult with an advanced solid tumor such as melanoma, head and neck, liver or kidney cancer. Both conserved end residues are part of each CDR3. The order of the fields is clone size, J gene, D gene, V gene, CDR3 length, CDR3 protein, CDR3 DNA. A D gene is named only where the DNA matches it firmly. The size entry is marked missing in some rows and otherwise reads once, few, many or a size class.

-,TRBJ2-7,-,TRBV10-2,14,CASRFGQGTYEQYF,TGCGCCAGCCGCTTCGGGCAGGGCACCTACGAGCAGTACTTC
-,TRBJ2-7,-,TRBV6-1,11,CASSSFYEQYF,TGTGCCAGCAGTTCATTCTACGAGCAGTACTTC
-,TRBJ2-5,-,TRBV2,13,CASSARVQETQYF,TGTGCCAGCAGTGCCAGGGTTCAAGAGACCCAGTACTTC
-,TRBJ2-7,TRBD2,TRBV7-2,15,CASSLEAGGAYEQYF,TGTGCCAGCAGCTTAGAAGCCGGGGGGGCCTACGAGCAGTACTTC
-,TRBJ2-1,TRBD2,TRBV5-1,14,CASSLELAGGEQFF,TGCGCCAGCAGCTTGGAACTAGCGGGAGGGGAGCAGTTCTTC
-,TRBJ1-1,-,TRBV5-8,14,CASSLYTGNTEAFF,TGTGCCAGCAGCTTGTACACAGGGAATACTGAAGCTTTCTTT
-,TRBJ1-1,TRBD1,TRBV29-1,12,CSVEEDRAEAFF,TGCAGCGTTGAAGAGGACAGGGCTGAAGCTTTCTTT
-,TRBJ2-3,TRBD2,TRBV11-2,15,CASSLAGRAADTQYF,TGTGCCAGCAGCTTGGCCGGGAGGGCCGCAGATACGCAGTATTTT
-,TRBJ1-2,TRBD1,TRBV18,13,CASQTGPNYGYTF,TGTGCCAGCCAGACAGGGCCTAACTATGGCTACACCTTC
-,TRBJ2-3,TRBD2,TRBV9,17,CASSVGTGGRLTDTQYF,TGTGCCAGCAGCGTAGGAACGGGAGGGCGTCTCACAGATACGCAGTATTTT
-,TRBJ2-1,TRBD2,TRBV11-3,16,CASSSPLAGGINEQFF,TGTGCCAGCAGCTCCCCACTAGCGGGAGGGATCAATGAGCAGTTCTTC
-,TRBJ1-1,TRBD1,TRBV7-8,15,CASSPSRDRNTEAFF,TGTGCCAGCAGCCCCTCCCGGGACAGGAACACTGAAGCTTTCTTT
-,TRBJ2-3,-,TRBV29-1,11,CSVDTTDTQYF,TGCAGCGTTGATACCACAGATACGCAGTATTTT
-,TRBJ2-1,TRBD2,TRBV9,15,CASSLTSGRGNEQFF,TGTGCCAGCAGTTTGACTAGCGGGAGGGGAAATGAGCAGTTCTTC
-,TRBJ2-6,TRBD1,TRBV2,16,CASSNRGSSGANVLTF,TGTGCCAGCAGTAACAGGGGAAGCTCTGGGGCCAACGTCCTGACTTTC
-,TRBJ2-7,-,TRBV27,14,CASSRNGASYEQYF,TGTGCCAGCAGTCGGAACGGAGCATCCTACGAGCAGTACTTC
once,TRBJ2-7,TRBD1,TRBV5-4,16,CASSLASGGLVREQYF,TGTGCCAGCAGCTTGGCGTCAGGGGGTCTTGTGAGGGAGCAGTACTTC
-,TRBJ1-3,-,TRBV6-4,18,CASSDPRVFGSSGNTIYF,TGTGCCAGCAGTGACCCGAGGGTATTCGGTAGCTCTGGAAACACCATATATTTT
few,TRBJ1-1,-,TRBV2,16,CASKKGHEYGGTEAFF,TGTGCCAGCAAAAAGGGCCACGAGTATGGCGGCACTGAAGCTTTCTTT
-,TRBJ2-1,TRBD1,TRBV25-1,17,CASSESGWTGIYNEQFF,TGTGCCAGCAGTGAATCGGGATGGACAGGGATCTACAATGAGCAGTTCTTC
once,TRBJ2-1,-,TRBV5-4,17,CASSNEGSIWSQGPQFF,TGTGCCAGCAGCAACGAGGGGAGTATATGGTCCCAGGGTCCGCAGTTCTTC
-,TRBJ1-2,-,TRBV7-9,13,CASSLSGNDGYTF,TGTGCCAGCAGCTTATCAGGGAATGACGGCTACACCTTC
once,TRBJ2-4,TRBD1,TRBV18,14,CASSPGQGKNIQYF,TGTGCCAGCTCACCGGGACAGGGAAAAAACATTCAGTACTTC
-,TRBJ1-2,TRBD1,TRBV5-1,15,CASNRGQGAVYGYTF,TGCGCCAGCAACCGTGGGCAGGGGGCTGTCTATGGCTACACCTTC
-,TRBJ2-4,-,TRBV2,14,CASSETIAKNIQYF,TGTGCCAGCAGCGAGACTATAGCCAAAAACATTCAGTACTTC
once,TRBJ2-5,TRBD2,TRBV7-2,16,CASSPGVASGQETQYF,TGTGCCAGCAGCCCCGGTGTGGCTAGCGGCCAAGAGACCCAGTACTTC
-,TRBJ2-1,TRBD2,TRBV2,14,CASTQREGNNEQFF,TGTGCCAGCACCCAGCGGGAGGGGAACAATGAGCAGTTCTTC
-,TRBJ1-5,-,TRBV7-9,15,CASSPAAASHQPQHF,TGTGCCAGCAGCCCGGCCGCGGCAAGCCATCAGCCCCAGCATTTT
-,TRBJ2-1,TRBD1,TRBV28,14,CASRQGVSYNEQFF,TGTGCCAGTAGACAGGGGGTTTCCTACAATGAGCAGTTCTTC
-,TRBJ2-6,-,TRBV21-1,19,CASSKGKGQGNSGANVLTF,TGTGCCAGCAGCAAAGGTAAGGGACAGGGGAACTCTGGGGCCAACGTCCTGACTTTC
-,TRBJ1-1,-,TRBV29-1,11,CSVEDDVLAFF,TGCAGCGTTGAAGATGATGTTCTGGCTTTCTTT
-,TRBJ2-7,-,TRBV7-8,14,CASSYDLQGYEQYF,TGTGCCAGCAGTTACGACCTACAGGGTTACGAGCAGTACTTC
-,TRBJ2-3,-,TRBV28,14,CASSSHGVTDTQYF,TGTGCCAGCAGTTCCCACGGAGTCACAGATACGCAGTATTTT
-,TRBJ2-5,-,TRBV28,15,CASSLFYAPQETQYF,TGTGCCAGCAGTTTGTTTTACGCCCCCCAAGAGACCCAGTACTTC
-,TRBJ1-5,-,TRBV5-5,13,CASSLLPDQPQHF,TGTGCCAGCAGCCTACTACCCGATCAGCCCCAGCATTTT